This TCR beta chain came from a study of cytomegalovirus exposure and HLA in healthy donors. Use of 60 Vbeta and 13 Jbeta primers characterized the PCR. Libraries were prepared by immunoSEQ multiplex PCR; TCRdb keeps only in-frame clonotypes and omits some of them. The sample carries approximately 180,000 clones, roughly 80% recorded once. This clone was detected only a few times. The antigen is unknown. Study results and limitations: Previous analysis showed most TCR beta V segments were productive about 90% or about 30% of the time.

V was trimmed by 5 bases and J by 0 bases, leaving 10 bases between them. The CDR3 contains 14 residues. Germline V gene sequence: CDR1 SEHNR, CDR2 FQNEAQ (reference sequence). The TCR comes from a woman aged 50 to 60 in good health and CMV-seronegative. The sample taken for sequencing was PBMCs. V gene TRBV7-9 combines with J gene TRBJ1-1; D gene unclear. The CDR3 DNA reads as TGTGCCAGCAGCGCGCAGAGGGTGAACACTGAAGCTTTCTTT. Protein product: CASSAQRVNTEAFF.